These 23 T cell receptor beta chains originate from one sample sequenced in a study of blood T cell repertoires in COVID-19. Generated by immunoSEQ multiplex PCR, the TCRdb table keeps only in-frame clones and is missing some. The profile shows about 60,000 clones, approximately 88% of them singletons. Sequenced sample: peripheral blood. These receptors were collected from a man aged 25-45 years with COVID-19, enrolled during active disease.

This chain links TRBV6-5 with TRBJ2-7; 12 bases are shared with TRBD2. Losses at the gene ends were 4 bases for V and 4 bases for J; bases not matched to a gene: 5. This CDR3 has 15 amino acids. The germline V gene has CDR1 MNHEY and CDR2 SVGAGI. This CDR3 reads CASSSPTSGSYEQYF. The CDR3, as DNA: TGTGCCAGCAGTTCCCCGACTAGCGGGAGTTACGAGCAGTACTTC.

The gene calls are TRBV30 and TRBJ1-6; D call uncertain. The CDR3 has 17 residues. Germline V gives CDR1 GTSNPN, CDR2 SVGIG (reference sequence). The V end lost 0 bases, the J end lost 10 bases, and 22 bases lay between the germline ends. The CDR3 DNA reads as TGTGCCTGGAGTGTACCCACACTGCGGGGTATACGATCACCCCTCCACTTT. Amino acids: CAWSVPTLRGIRSPLHF.

V is TRBV2 and J is TRBJ2-3; 7 nucleotides match TRBD2. The junction had 6 bases not matched to a gene; V was cut back by 5 bases and J by 4 bases. Germline V gene lookup returns CDR1 SNHLY and CDR2 FYNNEI. This CDR3 comprises 14 residues. The CDR3 spells CASSRTRGADTQYF. The CDR3 DNA is TGTGCCAGCAGTCGGACTAGAGGAGCAGATACGCAGTATTTT.

The V gene is TRBV11-2, the J gene TRBJ2-7; TRBD2 agrees at 10 bases. The CDR3 has 15 amino acids. V lost 7 bases, J lost 4 bases, and 10 bases stayed unmatched. CDR1 and CDR2 (germline): SGHAT, FQNNGV. CDR3 sequence reads: CASTSKGTSAYEQYF. CDR3 sequence (DNA): TGTGCCAGCACCTCGAAGGGGACTAGCGCGTACGAGCAGTACTTC.

This clone came up once. This rearrangement joins TRBV20-1 to TRBJ2-7; TRBD2 agrees at 8 bases. CDR1 is DFQATT, CDR2 SNEGSKA, per germline (reference sequence). Trimming cost V 3 bases and J 6 bases; bases outside gene matches: 10. This CDR3 contains 14 residues. CDR3 in amino acids: CSASGVAGRVEQYF. The CDR3 DNA follows: TGCAGTGCTAGTGGGGTAGCGGGAAGGGTCGAGCAGTACTTC.

J is TRBJ1-5 and V is TRBV27; D remains unclear. V dropped 6 bases and J dropped 6 bases, with 24 bases sitting between them. CDR1 and CDR2 (germline): MNHEY, SMNVEV (reference sequence). This CDR3 is 17 amino acids long. Written as DNA, the CDR3 is TGTGCCAGCAGCCCGCTTCGTTCCCCTGGAGCAACTCAGCCCCAGCATTTT. The encoded protein is CASSPLRSPGATQPQHF.

This chain links TRBV28 with TRBJ1-4; D is possibly TRBD1 (5 bases). The V gene lost 3 bases and the J gene lost 0 bases, with 17 bases spanning the gap. CDR1 is MDHEN, CDR2 SYDVKM, per germline. This CDR3 spans 18 amino acids. The CDR3 sequence: CASSFWAVTAPTNEKLFF. DNA of the CDR3: TGTGCCAGCAGTTTCTGGGCGGTGACAGCCCCAACTAATGAAAAACTGTTTTTT.

The J gene is TRBJ2-5, the V gene TRBV18, with 9 nucleotides matching TRBD2. CDR3 size: 17 residues. Per the germline V gene, CDR1 is KGHSH and CDR2 is LQKENI. J lost 5 bases, V lost 3 bases, and 13 bases had no gene match. CDR3 in DNA: TGTGCCAGCTCACCGAATTCCCCGGGACTAGCCCCGGAGACCCAGTACTTC. It encodes CASSPNSPGLAPETQYF.

This chain uses TRBV27 with TRBJ1-5; 7 bases match TRBD1. Germline CDR1 and CDR2: MNHEY and SMNVEV (reference sequence). The CDR3 consists of 14 residues. The trim removed 6 bases at V and 7 bases at J, leaving 9 bases unmatched. The CDR3 DNA follows: TGTGCCAGCAGAAGACAGGGACCGGCCCAGCCCCAGCATTTT. This encodes CASRRQGPAQPQHF.

The V and J genes are TRBV30 and TRBJ2-1; the match to TRBD2 covers 11 bases. Germline CDR1 and CDR2: GTSNPN and SVGIG (reference sequence). CDR3 size: 13 residues. The V and J ends lost 4 bases and 9 bases, in that order; junction bases with no gene match: 5. CDR3 region: CAWTRTSGFEQFF. In DNA, the CDR3 is TGTGCCTGGACTAGGACTAGCGGGTTTGAGCAGTTCTTC.

V is TRBV24-1 and J is TRBJ2-2; D remains unclear. Germline V gene lookup returns CDR1 KGHDR and CDR2 SFDVKD. The CDR3 sequence is 14 residues long. Trimming took 2 bases from V and 6 from J, leaving 9 bases between them. The CDR3 nucleotides are TGTGCCACCAGTGATTCGCGGCTCTCCGGGGAGCTGTTTTTT. Protein sequence: CATSDSRLSGELFF.

The chain links TRBV6-4 to TRBJ2-3; 10 bases line up with TRBD2. V gave up 5 bases and J gave up 0 bases; unmatched junction bases: 5. The CDR3 loop spans 16 amino acids. Looked up from germline, CDR1 is MRHNA and CDR2 is SNTAGT. In nucleotides, the CDR3 is TGTGCCAGCAGTTCCGGGACTAGCGATAGCACAGATACGCAGTATTTT. This encodes CASSSGTSDSTDTQYF.

This rearrangement joins TRBV5-1 to TRBJ2-7; D perhaps matches TRBD1 (5 bases). This CDR3 has 14 residues. V was clipped by 0 bases and J by 5 bases, with 12 bases between them. CDR1 and CDR2 (germline): SGHRS, YFSETQ. CDR3 sequence (DNA): TGCGCCAGCAGCTTGGGGTCCAGGGATCACGAGCAGTACTTC. Protein sequence: CASSLGSRDHEQYF.

V usage is TRBV19 and J usage is TRBJ2-7; 7 positions agree with TRBD2. Unmatched junction bases numbered 9, after V lost 7 bases and J lost 0 bases. CDR3 length equals 15 residues. Germline V gives CDR1 LNHDA, CDR2 SQIVND (reference sequence). CDR3 DNA sequence: TGTGCCAGTACGGAGGCTAGCGGTAGCTCCTACGAGCAGTACTTC. The encoded protein is CASTEASGSSYEQYF.

The chain joins TRBV11-2 to TRBJ2-7, with TRBD2 identical over 9 bases. Germline values: CDR1 SGHAT, CDR2 FQNNGV. J was trimmed by 5 bases and V by 4 bases; bases with no gene match: 3. The length of the CDR3 is 13 residues. The CDR3 DNA reads TGTGCCAGCAGCTCCCGGACTAGCGACGAGCAGTACTTC. Amino acid sequence: CASSSRTSDEQYF.

The V gene is TRBV7-8, the J gene TRBJ2-7; tentative D call: TRBD1 (6 bases). V gave up 5 bases and J gave up 0 bases, with 14 bases separating them. Germline CDR1 reads SGHVS; CDR2 reads FQNEAQ. The CDR3 extends over 15 amino acids. CDR3 in DNA: TGTGCCAGCAGCCCCCGGACAGAGAGCTCCTACGAGCAGTACTTC. This translates into CASSPRTESSYEQYF.

This chain uses TRBV5-1 with TRBJ2-3, with a possible D match to TRBD1 (6 bases). V lost 0 bases and J 5 bases, leaving 10 bases between the germline ends. The length of the CDR3 is 14 residues. Germline V gives CDR1 SGHRS, CDR2 YFSETQ. CDR3 DNA: TGCGCCAGCAGCTTGGACAGGGTGAAAGATACGCAGTATTTT. This sequence encodes CASSLDRVKDTQYF.

V is TRBV19 and J is TRBJ1-2; D call uncertain. The CDR3 runs 13 residues. The germline V gene has CDR1 LNHDA and CDR2 SQIVND (reference sequence). Trimming shortened V by 7 bases and J by 2 bases, and 11 bases separated the two germline ends. The chain's CDR3 is CASMGGNNYGYTF. CDR3 nucleotides: TGTGCCAGTATGGGAGGGAACAACTATGGCTACACCTTC.

This clone was counted only a few times. The chain is built from TRBV6-2 or TRBV6-3 and TRBJ2-2; 10 bases are a match to TRBD2. This CDR3 contains 16 residues. The germline V gene has CDR1 MNHEY and CDR2 SVGEGT. V lost 6 bases and J lost 7; bases outside the gene matches: 11. DNA for the CDR3: TGTGCCAGCAGCATAATTCTAGCGGGAGCGGGCGGGGAGCTGTTTTTT. It codes for CASSIILAGAGGELFF.

This chain joins TRBV5-6 and TRBJ2-5; D is perhaps TRBD1 (6 bases). The length of the CDR3 is 13 residues. The V gene lost 4 bases and the J gene lost 7 bases, with 14 bases spanning the gap. Germline V gene data show CDR1 as SGHDT and CDR2 as YYEEEE. The CDR3 nucleotides are TGTGCCAGCAGCCCGGCAGGGGTCTGGACCCAGTACTTC. This encodes CASSPAGVWTQYF.

This chain links TRBV19 with TRBJ1-5; 7 nucleotides line up with TRBD1. CDR3 length: 14 residues. Trimming took 4 bases from V and 9 from J; bases not matched to a gene: 9. Germline V gene sequence: CDR1 LNHDA, CDR2 SQIVND (reference sequence). CDR3 region: CASSTTGVGLPQHF. Written as DNA, the CDR3 is TGTGCCAGTAGTACAACAGGGGTTGGGCTGCCCCAGCATTTT.

V usage is TRBV30 and J usage is TRBJ1-5; the match to TRBD1 covers 8 bases. Germline V lookup: CDR1 GTSNPN, CDR2 SVGIG (reference sequence). The CDR3 has 18 residues. J lost 0 bases, V lost 2 bases, and 12 bases had no gene match. As DNA, the CDR3 is TGTGCCTGGAGTCAAGCCGGGACAGGCTTTTTTAGCAATCAGCCCCAGCATTTT. Translated: CAWSQAGTGFFSNQPQHF.

The chain carries TRBV13 and TRBJ1-4; maybe TRBD1 (5 bases). Germline V gives CDR1 PRHDT, CDR2 FYEKMQ (reference sequence). Trimming removed 2 bases from V and 7 bases from J, with 11 bases in between. The CDR3 is made up of 14 amino acids. CDR3 coding DNA: TGTGCCAGCAGCTTACGGCAGGGTGGTGAAAAACTGTTTTTT. Its translation is CASSLRQGGEKLFF.